This T cell receptor (beta chain) comes out of a study of a mutant IDH1 vaccine in newly diagnosed glioma. Across the study: Earlier treatment was radiotherapy, temozolomide, or both, with most getting both. The study, taken as a whole, reports: Changes in the top peripheral T cell clonotypes seemingly had no bearing on pseudoprogression.

This table comes from immunoSEQ multiplex PCR, and its TCRdb copy is limited to in-frame clones, with some not included. Here the sample spans 75,000 to 100,000 clones, around 90% being singletons. This clone came up a few times. Its antigen is unknown. Time point here: baseline, week 1 (first vaccination visit). The treatment was: pre-vaccination baseline after standard-of-care therapy. CDR3 length equals 14 residues. From germline, CDR1 is MGHRA and CDR2 YSYEKL. The V gene lost 2 bases and the J gene lost 11 bases, with 18 bases spanning the gap. This chain links TRBV4-1 with TRBJ1-1; D is ambiguous. The sequence came from a woman in her forties or fifties with glioma. The source material was PBMCs, sampled from a glioma patient treated with radiotherapy, temozolomide or both. CDR3 DNA: TGCGCCAGCAGCCAACTGGGCCTCATACGGATGGCTTTCTTT. Its protein is CASSQLGLIRMAFF.